Listed here is a single T cell receptor (beta chain). J lost 1 base, V lost 7 bases, and 4 bases had no gene match. CDR3 size: 14 residues. Germline CDR1 MNHEY, CDR2 SMNVEV (reference sequence). This sample stems from a study of sequential checkpoint blockade in melanoma. In the study overall: Randomization was 1:1 between first-line nivolumab→ipilimumab and ipilimumab→nivolumab.

Described treatment: randomized to nivolumab then ipilimumab (arm A) or the reverse (arm B). Live CD3+CD8+ CD19− CD56− cells were sorted from PBMCs. The data were produced by immunoSEQ multiplex PCR, yet TCRdb's version contains in-frame clones alone and is incomplete. Altogether 35,000 to 45,000 clones are present, roughly 88% being singletons, with the ten largest covering roughly 12%. The material sequenced was CD8+ T cells sorted from blood (inferred from file names), taken from a patient given nivolumab and ipilimumab in sequence. The V and J genes are TRBV27 and TRBJ2-3; 8 bases fit TRBD2. This TCR was recovered from a human donor with melanoma. CDR3 loop: CASIGGLGTDTQYF. As DNA, the CDR3 is TGTGCCAGCATTGGGGGACTAGGCACAGATACGCAGTATTTT.